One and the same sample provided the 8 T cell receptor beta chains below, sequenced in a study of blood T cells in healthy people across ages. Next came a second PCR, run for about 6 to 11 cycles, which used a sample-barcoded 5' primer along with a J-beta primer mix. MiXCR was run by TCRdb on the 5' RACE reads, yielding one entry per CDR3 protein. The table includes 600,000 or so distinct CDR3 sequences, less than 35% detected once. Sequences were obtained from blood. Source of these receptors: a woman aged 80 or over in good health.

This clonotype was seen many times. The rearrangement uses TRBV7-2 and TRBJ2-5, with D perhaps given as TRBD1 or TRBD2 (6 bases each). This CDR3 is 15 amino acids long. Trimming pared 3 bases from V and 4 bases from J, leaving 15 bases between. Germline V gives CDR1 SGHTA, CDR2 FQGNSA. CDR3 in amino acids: CASSLSRGQTETQYF. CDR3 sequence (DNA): TGTGCCAGCAGCTTGTCCCGGGGGCAGACAGAGACCCAGTACTTC.

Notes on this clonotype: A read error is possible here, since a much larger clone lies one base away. In DNA form, the CDR3 reads TGCAGTGCTAGAGATCAAGCCCATAGGGCGACCCAGTACTTC. Residues: CSARDQAHRATQYF. The V and J genes are TRBV20-1 and TRBJ2-5, with no clear D. The CDR3 covers 14 residues. Trimming removed 0 bases at V and 7 bases at J, with 15 bases between. CDR1 is DFQATT and CDR2 is SNEGSKA in the germline V gene (reference sequence).

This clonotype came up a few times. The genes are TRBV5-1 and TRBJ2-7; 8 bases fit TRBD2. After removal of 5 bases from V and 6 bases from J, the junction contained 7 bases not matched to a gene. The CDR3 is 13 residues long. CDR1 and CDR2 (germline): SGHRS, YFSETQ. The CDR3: CASRRDLAGEQYF. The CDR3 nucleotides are TGCGCCAGCAGGCGAGACCTAGCGGGCGAGCAGTACTTC.

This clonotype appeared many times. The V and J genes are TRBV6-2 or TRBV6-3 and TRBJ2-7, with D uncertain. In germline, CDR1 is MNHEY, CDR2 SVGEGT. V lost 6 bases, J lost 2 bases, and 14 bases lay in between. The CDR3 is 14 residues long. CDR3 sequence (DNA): TGTGCCAGCAGGGTTCCGTACCCCACCTACGAGCAGTACTTC. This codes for CASRVPYPTYEQYF.

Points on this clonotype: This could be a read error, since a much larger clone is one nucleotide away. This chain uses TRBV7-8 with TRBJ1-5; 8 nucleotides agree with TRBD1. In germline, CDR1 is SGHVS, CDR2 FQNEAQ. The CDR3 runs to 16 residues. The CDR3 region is CVSQMGQGASNQPQHF. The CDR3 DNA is TGTGTCAGCCAGATGGGGCAGGGGGCGAGCAATCAGCCCCAGCATTTT.

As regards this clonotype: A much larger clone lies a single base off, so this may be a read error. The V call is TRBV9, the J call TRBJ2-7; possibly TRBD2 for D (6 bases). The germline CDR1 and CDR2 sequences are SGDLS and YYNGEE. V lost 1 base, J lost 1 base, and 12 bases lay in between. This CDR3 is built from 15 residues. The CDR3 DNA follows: TGTGCCAGCAGCGTATACGGGGGTACGTCCTACGAGCAGTACTTC. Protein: CASSVYGGTSYEQYF.

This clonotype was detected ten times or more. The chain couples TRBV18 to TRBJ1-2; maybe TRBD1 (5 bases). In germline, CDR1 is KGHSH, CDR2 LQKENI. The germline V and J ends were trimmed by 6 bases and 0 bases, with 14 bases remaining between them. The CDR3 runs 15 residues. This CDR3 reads CASSTDGTSNYGYTF. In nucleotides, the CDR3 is TGTGCCAGCTCCACCGACGGGACTTCTAACTATGGCTACACCTTC. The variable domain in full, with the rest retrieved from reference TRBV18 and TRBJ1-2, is NAGVMQNPRHLVRRRGQEARLRCSPMKGHSHVYWYRQLPEEGLKFMVYLQKENIIDESGMPKERFSAEFPKEGPSILRIQQVVRGDSAAYFCASSTDGTSNYGYTFGSGTRLTVV.

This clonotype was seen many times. This chain's CDR3 is CASSESWTPSTDTQYF. Written as DNA, the CDR3 is TGCGCCAGCAGTGAGTCGTGGACTCCTAGCACAGATACGCAGTATTTT. The chain uses TRBV10-2 and TRBJ2-3, with D tentatively TRBD2 (5 bases). With 0 bases removed from V and 0 bases from J, the gap between germline ends came to 10 bases. Germline CDR1 WSHSY, CDR2 SAAADI. The CDR3 loop spans 16 amino acids.